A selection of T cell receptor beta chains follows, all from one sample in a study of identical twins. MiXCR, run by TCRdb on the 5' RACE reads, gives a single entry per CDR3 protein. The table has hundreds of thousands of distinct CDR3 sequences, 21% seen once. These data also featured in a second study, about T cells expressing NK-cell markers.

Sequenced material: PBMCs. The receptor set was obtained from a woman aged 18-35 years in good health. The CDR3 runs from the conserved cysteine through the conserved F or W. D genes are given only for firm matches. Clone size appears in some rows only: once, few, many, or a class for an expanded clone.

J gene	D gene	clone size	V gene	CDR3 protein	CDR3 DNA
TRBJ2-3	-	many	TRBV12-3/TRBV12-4	CASSLTPASTDTQYF	TGTGCCAGCAGTTTAACACCCGCTAGCACAGATACGCAGTATTTT
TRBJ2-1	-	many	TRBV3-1	CASKKGGKQFF	TGTGCCAGCAAGAAGGGGGGCAAGCAGTTCTTC
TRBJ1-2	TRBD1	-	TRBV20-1	CSAVGPIQGGLYGYTF	TGCAGTGCCGTGGGACCGATACAGGGGGGCCTCTATGGCTACACCTTC
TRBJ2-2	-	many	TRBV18	CASSPEQSAGELFF	TGTGCCAGCTCACCAGAACAGAGTGCCGGGGAGCTGTTTTTT
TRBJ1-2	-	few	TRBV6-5	CASTQMGYGYTF	TGTGCCAGCACCCAAATGGGCTATGGCTACACCTTC
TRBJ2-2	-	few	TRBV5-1	CASSLYSSPGTGELFF	TGCGCCAGCAGCTTGTATAGCAGCCCAGGGACCGGGGAGCTGTTTTTT
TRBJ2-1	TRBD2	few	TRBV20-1	CSASNFKASGRDEQFF	TGCAGTGCTAGTAACTTTAAGGCTAGCGGAAGGGATGAGCAGTTCTTC
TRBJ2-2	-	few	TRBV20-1	CSARGFGELFF	TGCAGTGCTCGTGGCTTCGGGGAGCTGTTTTTT
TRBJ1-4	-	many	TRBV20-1	CSAKEGGGLEKLFF	TGCAGTGCTAAGGAAGGGGGAGGTTTAGAAAAACTGTTTTTT
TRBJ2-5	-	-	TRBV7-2	CASSSGYRGETQYF	TGTGCCAGCAGCTCCGGCTACCGTGGGGAGACCCAGTACTTC
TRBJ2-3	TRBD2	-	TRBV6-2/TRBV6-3	CASAKFGLASGEVVPGTDTQYF	TGTGCCAGCGCGAAATTTGGGCTGGCTAGCGGAGAGGTGGTTCCCGGCACAGATACGCAGTATTTT
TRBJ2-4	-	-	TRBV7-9	CASSLAHGPQNIQYF	TGTGCCAGCAGCTTAGCGCACGGACCCCAAAACATTCAGTACTTC
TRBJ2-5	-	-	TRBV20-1	CSVSGGKETQYF	TGCAGTGTCTCAGGGGGGAAAGAGACCCAGTACTTC
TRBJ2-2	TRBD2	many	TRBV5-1	CASSLDRTSRTGELFF	TGCGCCAGCAGCTTGGATCGGACTAGCCGAACCGGGGAGCTGTTTTTT
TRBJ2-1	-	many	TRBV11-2	CASSPMGHVDTEQFF	TGTGCCAGCAGCCCCATGGGACACGTAGACACTGAGCAGTTCTTC
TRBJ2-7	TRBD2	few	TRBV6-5	CASSYAGVQHEQYF	TGTGCCAGCAGTTACGCGGGAGTTCAGCACGAGCAGTACTTC
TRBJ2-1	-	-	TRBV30	CAWSEGGIGGDEQFF	TGTGCCTGGAGTGAAGGCGGGATAGGAGGAGATGAGCAGTTCTTC
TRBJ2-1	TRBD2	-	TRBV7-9	CASSPPRFSGNNEQFF	TGTGCCAGCAGCCCGCCCCGTTTTAGCGGGAACAATGAGCAGTTCTTC
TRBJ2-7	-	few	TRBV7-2	CASSLVGRGRLYEQYF	TGTGCCAGCAGCTTAGTCGGTCGGGGCCGGTTATACGAGCAGTACTTC
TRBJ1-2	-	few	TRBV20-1	CSVYRGYGYTF	TGCAGTGTTTACCGTGGGTATGGCTACACCTTC
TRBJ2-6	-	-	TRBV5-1	CASSLPIASGANVLTF	TGCGCCAGCAGCTTACCGATAGCCTCTGGGGCCAACGTCCTGACTTTC
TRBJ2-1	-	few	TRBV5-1	CASRTVYNEQFF	TGCGCCAGCAGGACCGTCTACAATGAGCAGTTCTTC
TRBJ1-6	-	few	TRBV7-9	CASSFRLNSPLHF	TGTGCCAGCAGCTTTCGGTTGAATTCACCCCTCCACTTT
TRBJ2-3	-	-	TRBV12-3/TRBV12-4	CASSPDTNTQYF	TGTGCCAGCAGTCCCGACACGAATACGCAGTATTTT
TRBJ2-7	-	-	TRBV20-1	CSAMAELSSYEQYF	TGCAGTGCTATGGCGGAACTGAGCTCCTACGAGCAGTACTTC
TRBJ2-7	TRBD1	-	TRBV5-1	CASSLRTGSDEQYF	TGCGCCAGCAGCCTCCGGACAGGGTCCGACGAGCAGTACTTC
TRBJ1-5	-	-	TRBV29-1	CSIRGGTNQPQHF	TGCAGCATTCGAGGGGGAACCAATCAGCCCCAGCATTTT
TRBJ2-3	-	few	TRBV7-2	CASAVRHGDTQYF	TGTGCCAGCGCAGTACGACATGGGGATACGCAGTATTTT
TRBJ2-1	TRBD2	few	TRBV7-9	CASSPTGTSGNNEQFF	TGTGCCAGCAGCCCCACAGGGACTAGCGGAAATAATGAGCAGTTCTTC
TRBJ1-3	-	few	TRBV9	CASSEQTSGNTIYF	TGTGCCAGCAGCGAGCAGACCTCTGGAAACACCATATATTTT
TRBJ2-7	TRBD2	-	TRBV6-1	CASQRGVGYEQYF	TGTGCCAGTCAGCGGGGAGTAGGCTACGAGCAGTACTTC
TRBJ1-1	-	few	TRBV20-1	CSAQPNTEAFF	TGCAGTGCCCAGCCGAACACTGAAGCTTTCTTT
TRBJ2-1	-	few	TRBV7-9	CASSSLAGNYNEQFF	TGTGCCAGCAGCTCACTAGCAGGGAATTACAATGAGCAGTTCTTC
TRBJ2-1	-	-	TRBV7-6	CASSLGATNYNEQFF	TGTGCCAGCAGCTTAGGAGCGACTAACTACAATGAGCAGTTCTTC
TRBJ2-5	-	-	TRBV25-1	CASSELSGDGETQYF	TGTGCCAGCAGTGAATTATCGGGGGACGGGGAGACCCAGTACTTC
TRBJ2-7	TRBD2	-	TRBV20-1	CSARDPLAGGWEQYF	TGCAGTGCTAGAGATCCGCTAGCGGGAGGCTGGGAGCAGTACTTC
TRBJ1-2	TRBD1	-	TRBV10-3	CAIRGTGANYGYTF	TGTGCCATCAGGGGGACAGGGGCGAACTATGGCTACACCTTC
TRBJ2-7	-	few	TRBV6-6	CASSTDSAYEQYF	TGTGCCAGCAGTACAGACAGCGCCTACGAGCAGTACTTC
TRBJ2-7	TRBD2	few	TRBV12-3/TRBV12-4	CASKIAGSYEQYF	TGTGCCAGCAAGATAGCGGGCTCCTACGAGCAGTACTTC
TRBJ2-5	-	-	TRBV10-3	CAISIDQETQYF	TGTGCCATCAGTATAGATCAAGAGACCCAGTACTTC
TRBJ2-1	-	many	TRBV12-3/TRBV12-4	CASSRNEQFF	TGTGCCAGCAGCCGGAATGAGCAGTTCTTC
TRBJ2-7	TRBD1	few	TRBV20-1	CSAEGASYEQYF	TGCAGTGCCGAGGGGGCTAGCTACGAGCAGTACTTC
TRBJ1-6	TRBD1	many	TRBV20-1	CSARRDRGVYNSPLHF	TGCAGTGCTAGAAGGGACAGGGGTGTCTATAATTCACCCCTCCACTTT
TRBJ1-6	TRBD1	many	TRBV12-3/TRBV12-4	CASSSGQSNSPLHF	TGTGCCAGCAGCTCGGGACAGAGTAATTCACCCCTCCACTTT
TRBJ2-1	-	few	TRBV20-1	CSASTSKYHEQFF	TGCAGTGCTAGTACTAGCAAATATCATGAGCAGTTCTTC
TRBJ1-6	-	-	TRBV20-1	CSARGMGNSPLHF	TGCAGTGCTAGAGGGATGGGGAATTCACCCCTCCACTTT
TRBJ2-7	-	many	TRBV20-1	CSARDGRGSSYEQYF	TGCAGTGCTAGAGACGGGCGAGGAAGCTCCTACGAGCAGTACTTC
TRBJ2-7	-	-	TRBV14	CASSRSGVEQYF	TGTGCCAGCAGCCGTTCGGGAGTCGAGCAGTACTTC
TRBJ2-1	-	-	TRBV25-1	CASSDGFRAEQFF	TGTGCCAGCAGTGACGGCTTTCGGGCTGAGCAGTTCTTC
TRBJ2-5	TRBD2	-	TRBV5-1	CASSTGTSGKETQYF	TGCGCCAGCAGCACCGGGACTAGCGGAAAAGAGACCCAGTACTTC
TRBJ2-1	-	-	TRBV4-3	CASSQDRSRSYNEQFF	TGCGCCAGCAGCCAAGATCGGAGTCGTTCCTACAATGAGCAGTTCTTC
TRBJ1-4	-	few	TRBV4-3	CASSQGSALNEKLFF	TGCGCCAGCAGCCAAGGTTCGGCCTTGAATGAAAAACTGTTTTTT
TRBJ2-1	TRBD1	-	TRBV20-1	CSARSTGISSYNEQFF	TGCAGTGCTAGATCGACAGGGATTAGCTCCTACAATGAGCAGTTCTTC
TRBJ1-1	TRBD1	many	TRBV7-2	CASTLNRGDTEAFF	TGTGCCAGCACCCTTAACAGGGGGGATACTGAAGCTTTCTTT
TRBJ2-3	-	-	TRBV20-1	CSARVANRRYF	TGCAGTGCTAGAGTGGCCAACAGGCGGTATTTT
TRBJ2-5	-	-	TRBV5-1	CASSLSIWGSQETQYF	TGCGCCAGCAGCTTGTCGATTTGGGGCTCACAAGAGACCCAGTACTTC
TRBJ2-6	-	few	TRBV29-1	CSVVPSGANVLTF	TGCAGCGTTGTCCCCTCTGGGGCCAACGTCCTGACTTTC